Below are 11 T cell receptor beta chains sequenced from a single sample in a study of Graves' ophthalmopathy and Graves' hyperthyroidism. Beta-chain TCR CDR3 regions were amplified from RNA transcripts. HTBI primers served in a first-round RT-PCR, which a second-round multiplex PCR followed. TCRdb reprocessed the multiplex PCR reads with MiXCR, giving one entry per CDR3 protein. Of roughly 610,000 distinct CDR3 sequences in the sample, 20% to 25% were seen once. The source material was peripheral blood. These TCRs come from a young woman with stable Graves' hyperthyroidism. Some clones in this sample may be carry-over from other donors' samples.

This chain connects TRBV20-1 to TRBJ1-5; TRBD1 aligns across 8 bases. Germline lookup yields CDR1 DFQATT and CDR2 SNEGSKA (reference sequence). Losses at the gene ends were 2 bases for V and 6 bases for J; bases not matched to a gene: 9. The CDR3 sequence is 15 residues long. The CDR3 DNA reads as TGCAGTGCTAGATATCGGGACAGGCTTAGTCAGCCCCAGCATTTT. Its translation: CSARYRDRLSQPQHF.

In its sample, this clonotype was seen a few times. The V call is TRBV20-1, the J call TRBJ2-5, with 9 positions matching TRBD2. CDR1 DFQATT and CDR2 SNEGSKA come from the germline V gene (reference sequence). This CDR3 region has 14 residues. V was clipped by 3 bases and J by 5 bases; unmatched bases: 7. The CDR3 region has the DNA TGCAGTGCTAGTTTAGCGGGAGTGGGGGAGACCCAGTACTTC. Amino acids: CSASLAGVGETQYF.

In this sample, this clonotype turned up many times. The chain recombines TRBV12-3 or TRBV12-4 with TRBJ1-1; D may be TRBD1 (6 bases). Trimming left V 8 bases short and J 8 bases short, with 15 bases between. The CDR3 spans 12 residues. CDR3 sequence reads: CASCPSGAEAFF. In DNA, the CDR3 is TGTGCCAGCTGCCCCTCGGGGGCCGAAGCTTTCTTT.

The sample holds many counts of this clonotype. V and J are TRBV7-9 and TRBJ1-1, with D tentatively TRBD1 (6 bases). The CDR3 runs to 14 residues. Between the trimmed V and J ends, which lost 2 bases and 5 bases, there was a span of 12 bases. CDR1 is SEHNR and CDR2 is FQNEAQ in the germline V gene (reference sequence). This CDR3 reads CASSLQGRTTEAFF. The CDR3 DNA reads TGTGCCAGCAGCTTACAGGGGCGGACTACTGAAGCTTTCTTT.

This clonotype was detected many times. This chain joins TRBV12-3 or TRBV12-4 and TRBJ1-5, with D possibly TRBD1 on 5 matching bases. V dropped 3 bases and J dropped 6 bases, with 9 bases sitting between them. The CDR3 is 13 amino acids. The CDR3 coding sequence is TGTGCCAGCAGTTTCAGCAGGGTTCAGCCCCAGCATTTT. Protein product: CASSFSRVQPQHF.

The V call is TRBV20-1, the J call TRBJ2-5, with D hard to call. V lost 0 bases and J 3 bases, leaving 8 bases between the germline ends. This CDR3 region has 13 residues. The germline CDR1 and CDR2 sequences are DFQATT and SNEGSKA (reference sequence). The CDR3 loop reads CSARDSGEETQYF. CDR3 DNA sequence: TGCAGTGCTAGAGATAGTGGGGAAGAGACCCAGTACTTC.

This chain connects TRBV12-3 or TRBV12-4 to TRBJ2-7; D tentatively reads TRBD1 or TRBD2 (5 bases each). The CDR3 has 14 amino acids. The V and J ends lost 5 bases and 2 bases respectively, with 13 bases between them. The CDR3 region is CASSLGTLTYEQYF. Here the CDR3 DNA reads TGTGCCAGCAGTCTCGGGACCCTAACCTACGAGCAGTACTTC.

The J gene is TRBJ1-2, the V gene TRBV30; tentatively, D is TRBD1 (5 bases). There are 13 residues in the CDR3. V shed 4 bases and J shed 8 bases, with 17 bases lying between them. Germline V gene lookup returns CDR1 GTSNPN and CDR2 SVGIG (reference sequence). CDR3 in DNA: TGTGCCTGGACCCCCCCCAGGGTAGGCGGCTACACCTTC. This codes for CAWTPPRVGGYTF.

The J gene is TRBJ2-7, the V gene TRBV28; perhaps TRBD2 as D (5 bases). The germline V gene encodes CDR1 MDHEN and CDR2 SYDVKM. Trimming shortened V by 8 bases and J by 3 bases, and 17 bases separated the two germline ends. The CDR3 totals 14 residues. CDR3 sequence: CASDPAGPIYEQYF. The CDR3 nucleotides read TGTGCCAGCGACCCCGCGGGTCCCATCTACGAGCAGTACTTC.

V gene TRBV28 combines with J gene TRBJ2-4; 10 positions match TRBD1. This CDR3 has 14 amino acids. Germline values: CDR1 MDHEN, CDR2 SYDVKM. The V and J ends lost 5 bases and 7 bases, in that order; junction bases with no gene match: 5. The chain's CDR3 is CASSGGQGLNIQYF. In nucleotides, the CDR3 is TGTGCCAGCAGTGGGGGACAGGGGTTGAACATTCAGTACTTC. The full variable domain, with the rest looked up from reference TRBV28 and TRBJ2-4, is DVKVTQSSRYLVKRTGEKVFLECVQDMDHENMFWYRQDPGLGLRLIYFSYDVKMKEKGDIPEGYSVSREKKERFSLILESASTNQTSMYLCASSGGQGLNIQYFGAGTRLSVL.

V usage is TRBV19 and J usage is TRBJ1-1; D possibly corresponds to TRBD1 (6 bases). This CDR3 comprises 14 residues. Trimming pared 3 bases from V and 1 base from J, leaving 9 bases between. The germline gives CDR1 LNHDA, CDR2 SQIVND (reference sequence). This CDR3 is CASSMGAANTEAFF. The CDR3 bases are TGTGCCAGTAGTATGGGGGCAGCGAACACTGAAGCTTTCTTT. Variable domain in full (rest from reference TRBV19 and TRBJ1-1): DGGITQSPKYLFRKEGQNVTLSCEQNLNHDAMYWYRQDPGQGLRLIYYSQIVNDFQKGDIAEGYSVSREKKESFPLTVTSAQKNPTAFYLCASSMGAANTEAFFGQGTRLTVV.